This passage covers 21 T cell receptor beta chains from one sample sequenced in a study of Ad26.COV2.S vaccination and SARS-CoV-2 variants. Treatment defined: over 15 received Ad26.COV2.S at low or high dose, single or two shots; about 5 received placebo; per-sample allocation not given. The samples date from day 63 after the first vaccine or placebo injection. The protocol was immunoSEQ multiplex PCR, while the TCRdb copy is restricted to in-frame clones and leaves out a portion. The table lists about 390,000 clones, about nine tenths of them singletons, with 1.5% to 2% in the top ten. The sample was peripheral blood, taken in a trial of Ad26.COV2.S vaccine versus placebo. All receptors come from a person aged 18-60 years who received the Ad26.COV2.S COVID-19 vaccine or a placebo.

The genes are TRBV6-2 or TRBV6-3 and TRBJ2-7; D assignment may be TRBD1 or TRBD2 (5 bases each). The CDR3 spans 14 residues. From germline, CDR1 is MNHEY and CDR2 SVGEGT. V dropped 2 bases and J dropped 0 bases, with 8 bases sitting between them. CDR3 in amino acids: CASSYRGVSYEQYF. In DNA form, the CDR3 reads TGTGCCAGCAGTTACAGGGGAGTCTCCTACGAGCAGTACTTC.

The chain employs TRBV18 and TRBJ1-4; unclear D gene. The ends were cut back, 4 bases at V and 7 bases at J, with 16 bases in the middle. Germline loops: CDR1 KGHSH, CDR2 LQKENI. CDR3 size: 15 residues. This chain's CDR3 is CASSRLKTIGEKLFF. Written as DNA, the CDR3 is TGTGCCAGCTCACGGCTAAAAACCATAGGTGAAAAACTGTTTTTT. Using reference TRBV18 and TRBJ1-4 for the parts outside the CDR3, the full variable domain is NAGVMQNPRHLVRRRGQEARLRCSPMKGHSHVYWYRQLPEEGLKFMVYLQKENIIDESGMPKERFSAEFPKEGPSILRIQQVVRGDSAAYFCASSRLKTIGEKLFFGSGTQLSVL.

This clone occurred once. V is TRBV4-1 and J is TRBJ1-1; no clear D gene. The CDR3 is 15 amino acids. The germline V gene has CDR1 MGHRA and CDR2 YSYEKL. V lost 2 bases and J lost 0, with 10 bases in between. This chain's CDR3 is CASSQLVILNTEAFF. The DNA of the CDR3 is TGCGCCAGCAGCCAACTAGTTATATTGAACACTGAAGCTTTCTTT.

A single count supports this clone. The chain links TRBV7-9 to TRBJ1-3, with D tentatively TRBD1 (5 bases). Trimming stripped 2 bases from V and 3 bases from J, with 8 bases between. Germline CDR1 is SEHNR and CDR2 is FQNEAQ (reference sequence). CDR3 length equals 14 residues. The CDR3 region is CASSLIGDGNTIYF. The CDR3 nucleotides are TGTGCCAGCAGCTTAATAGGGGATGGAAACACCATATATTTT.

The chain links TRBV30 to TRBJ2-3; 12 bases line up with TRBD2. CDR1 is GTSNPN, CDR2 SVGIG, per germline (reference sequence). With V trimmed by 2 bases and J by 2 bases, 5 bases remained unmatched. This CDR3 is built from 16 residues. The CDR3 DNA follows: TGTGCCTGGAGTTGGCTAGCGGGGGGGGCCACAGATACGCAGTATTTT. Encoded protein: CAWSWLAGGATDTQYF.

This chain joins TRBV5-6 and TRBJ2-3, with a weak D call TRBD1 (6 bases). Per the germline V gene, CDR1 is SGHDT and CDR2 is YYEEEE. Trimming stripped 3 bases from V and 1 base from J, with 18 bases between. This CDR3 region has 17 residues. The CDR3 sequence: CASSSYHWTERTDTQYF. The DNA for the CDR3 is TGTGCCAGCAGCTCCTACCACTGGACAGAGCGCACAGATACGCAGTATTTT.

The J gene is TRBJ2-7, the V gene TRBV5-5, with D perhaps being TRBD1 or TRBD2 (5 bases each). The CDR3 sequence is 13 residues long. V gave up 3 bases and J gave up 0 bases, with 7 bases separating them. The germline gives CDR1 SGHKS, CDR2 YYEKEE (reference sequence). The CDR3 is CASSWGISYEQYF. CDR3 DNA sequence: TGTGCCAGCAGCTGGGGGATCTCCTACGAGCAGTACTTC.

V and J are TRBV21-1 and TRBJ1-6; TRBD1, as called in the table, went unchecked against the DNA. TRBV21-1 is termed a pseudogene. The length of the CDR3 is 18 residues. CDR3 region: CASNLRLKGQRYNSPLHF. CDR3 nucleotides: TGTGCCAGCAATCTGAGGCTAAAGGGACAGAGATATAATTCACCCCTCCACTTT.

The chain couples TRBV6-2 or TRBV6-3 to TRBJ1-5, with TRBD1 matching 7 bases. Germline V gene data show CDR1 as MNHEY and CDR2 as SVGEGT. Trimming took 0 bases from V and 6 from J; bases not matched to a gene: 14. This CDR3 comprises 18 residues. The DNA of the CDR3 is TGTGCCAGCAGTTACTCGTACATTTACTTCAGGGGGAGTCAGCCCCAGCATTTT. Amino acid sequence: CASSYSYIYFRGSQPQHF.

CDR3 protein: CSVAGDRATGELFF. Written as DNA, the CDR3 is TGCAGCGTTGCCGGGGACAGGGCCACCGGGGAGCTGTTTTTT. The V gene is TRBV29-1, the J gene TRBJ2-2, with 9 bases fitting TRBD1. Looked up from germline, CDR1 is SQVTM and CDR2 is ANQGSEA. This CDR3 is built from 14 residues. V dropped 4 bases and J dropped 4; count of bases not matched to a gene: 4.

This rearrangement joins TRBV10-3 to TRBJ2-7, with 9 bases aligning to TRBD1. The CDR3 runs 13 residues. Trimming cost V 9 bases and J 3 bases; bases outside gene matches: 6. Germline CDR1 is ENHRY and CDR2 is SYGVKD. As DNA, the CDR3 is TGTGCCATAAACCGGGACAGGGACTACGAGCAGTACTTC. It specifies CAINRDRDYEQYF.

The chain combines TRBV28 with TRBJ2-7; 7 bases agree with TRBD1. This CDR3 contains 17 residues. From germline, CDR1 is MDHEN and CDR2 SYDVKM. With V trimmed by 5 bases and J by 4 bases, 17 bases remained unmatched. Here the CDR3 DNA reads TGTGCCAGCAGTGTAAGACAGGGTGGTCCGACCTTTTACGAGCAGTACTTC. Its protein product is CASSVRQGGPTFYEQYF.

J is TRBJ1-3 and V is TRBV5-1; D is perhaps TRBD1 (5 bases). From germline, CDR1 is SGHRS and CDR2 YFSETQ. The CDR3 is 20 residues long. Trimming took off 0 bases at V and 0 bases at J, with 22 bases between the two ends. In nucleotides, the CDR3 is TGCGCCAGCAGCTTGGGGGGTAATCGAGACAGCCCGTTCTCTGGAAACACCATATATTTT. Encoded protein: CASSLGGNRDSPFSGNTIYF.

The chain recombines TRBV19 with TRBJ2-4; a weak D match, TRBD2 (5 bases). The germline V and J ends were trimmed by 7 bases and 2 bases, with 15 bases remaining between them. The CDR3 has 15 residues. CDR1 and CDR2 (germline): LNHDA, SQIVND (reference sequence). The CDR3 nucleotides read TGTGCCAGTACCCTATCGGGGTTGTCCAAAAACATTCAGTACTTC. This sequence encodes CASTLSGLSKNIQYF.

The genes are TRBV5-1 and TRBJ2-7, with D uncertain. The CDR3 totals 14 residues. V was shortened by 1 base and J by 6 bases, with 14 bases between the two germline ends. CDR1 is SGHRS, CDR2 YFSETQ, per germline. This CDR3 is CASSLWAGTIEQYF. CDR3 nucleotides: TGCGCCAGCAGCTTGTGGGCAGGCACCATCGAGCAGTACTTC.

Note on this clone: Other DNA sequences in this sample translate to the same CDR3. The chain recombines TRBV6-5 with TRBJ1-1; D ambiguous. The germline V gene encodes CDR1 MNHEY and CDR2 SVGAGI. V dropped 0 bases and J dropped 4 bases, with 6 bases sitting between them. The CDR3 sequence is 13 residues long. CDR3 loop: CASSYSGSTEAFF. CDR3 bases: TGTGCCAGCAGTTACTCCGGAAGCACTGAAGCTTTCTTT.

The gene calls are TRBV4-3 and TRBJ2-7; possible D gene TRBD1, 6 bases. CDR1 is LGHNA, CDR2 YSLEER, per germline. Trimming removed 2 bases at V and 2 bases at J, with 13 bases between. The CDR3 spans 15 residues. This chain's CDR3 is CASSQYREPAYEQYF. Here the CDR3 DNA reads TGCGCCAGCAGCCAATACAGGGAGCCCGCCTACGAGCAGTACTTC.

CDR3 nucleotide sequence: TGCGCCAGCAGCCAAGATCAACTCAACGCGGGGGTCTGGGCCAACGTCCTGACTTTC. Translation: CASSQDQLNAGVWANVLTF. This chain uses TRBV4-3 with TRBJ2-6; TRBD2 matches 7 bases. Germline trimming cut 0 bases from V and 5 bases from J; bases unmatched to any gene: 13. In germline, CDR1 is LGHNA, CDR2 YSLEER. The CDR3 has 19 residues.

The CDR3 protein is CASSITDSYYNSPLHF. Written as DNA, the CDR3 is TGTGCCAGTAGTATCACCGACAGCTACTATAATTCACCCCTCCACTTT. The chain carries TRBV19 and TRBJ1-6, with D possibly matching TRBD1 (5 bases). CDR1 and CDR2 (germline): LNHDA, SQIVND (reference sequence). This CDR3 spans 16 amino acids. The V end lost 3 bases, the J end lost 3 bases, and 12 bases lay between the germline ends.

The chain employs TRBV19 and TRBJ2-1; a possible D gene is TRBD1 (6 bases). Trimming stripped 7 bases from V and 4 bases from J, with 14 bases between. The CDR3 has 14 amino acids. Germline V lookup: CDR1 LNHDA, CDR2 SQIVND (reference sequence). The CDR3, as DNA: TGTGCCAGTAACGGGCGGACAGCGTACAATGAGCAGTTCTTC. It codes for CASNGRTAYNEQFF.

The chain carries TRBV25-1 and TRBJ2-3; D assignment may be TRBD1 or TRBD2 (6 bases each). Germline V gene sequence: CDR1 MGHDK, CDR2 SYGVNS. This CDR3 region has 16 residues. V lost 1 base and J lost 1, with 12 bases in between. The CDR3 sequence: CASSESPGARTDTQYF. DNA for the CDR3: TGTGCCAGCAGTGAATCTCCGGGGGCGCGCACAGATACGCAGTATTTT.